This TCR beta chain was observed in a study of cytomegalovirus exposure and HLA in healthy donors. Whole-study findings and limits: Most subjects had HLA-A and HLA-B alleles reportedly predicted accurately by TCR beta sequences. Presence/absence analyses took donor sequencing depth as roughly uniform.

It was with 60 Vbeta and 13 Jbeta primers that the PCR ran. TCRdb keeps only in-frame clones here, not all; method: immunoSEQ multiplex PCR. The sample carries over 85,000 clones, about 80% recorded once. With respect to this clone: Its matching antigen is unknown.

The CDR3 has 12 residues. V was clipped by 5 bases and J by 6 bases, with 11 bases between them. The germline V gene has CDR1 SGHVS and CDR2 FQNEAQ. The sequence was collected from a woman in her fifties or sixties in good health and CMV-seropositive. The chain has TRBV7-8 and TRBJ2-7, with unresolved D. Sequencing was performed on PBMCs. This CDR3 is CASSLSLREQYF. DNA of the CDR3: TGTGCCAGCAGCCTTAGTTTGCGCGAGCAGTACTTC. The whole variable domain, remainder taken from reference TRBV7-8 and TRBJ2-7, is GAGVSQSPRYKVAKRGQDVALRCDPISGHVSLFWYQQALGQGPEFLTYFQNEAQLDKSGLPSDRFFAERPEGSVSTLKIQRTQQEDSAVYLCASSLSLREQYFGPGTRLTVT.